Sequencing of this TCR beta chain was carried out in a study of neurological immune-mediated disorders. This clonotype appeared a few times. Its antigen is currently unknown. The study's findings and limits: Phylogenetic analysis grouped 18 of 34 multiple sclerosis patients' repertoires together, suggesting a possible repertoire signature. No clinical or MRI feature was associated with the multiple sclerosis repertoire cluster.

The making of cDNA relied on 5'RACE with 10-nucleotide random UMIs. TCRdb itself ran the 5' RACE reads through MiXCR, one entry per CDR3 protein. The sample has 49,000 or so distinct CDR3 sequences, roughly 4.1% seen once; the top ten hold 5.5% to 6.5%. V was shortened by 6 bases and J by 2 bases, with 13 bases between the two germline ends. CDR3 length equals 14 residues. Sequencing was carried out using PBMCs. The chain recombines TRBV12-3 or TRBV12-4 with TRBJ1-2, with a possible D match to TRBD1 (5 bases). This receptor was taken from a woman in her sixties or seventies with multiple sclerosis. The CDR3 here is CASSPGLRNYGYTF. CDR3 DNA sequence: TGTGCCAGCAGCCCGGGACTGCGCAACTATGGCTACACCTTC.